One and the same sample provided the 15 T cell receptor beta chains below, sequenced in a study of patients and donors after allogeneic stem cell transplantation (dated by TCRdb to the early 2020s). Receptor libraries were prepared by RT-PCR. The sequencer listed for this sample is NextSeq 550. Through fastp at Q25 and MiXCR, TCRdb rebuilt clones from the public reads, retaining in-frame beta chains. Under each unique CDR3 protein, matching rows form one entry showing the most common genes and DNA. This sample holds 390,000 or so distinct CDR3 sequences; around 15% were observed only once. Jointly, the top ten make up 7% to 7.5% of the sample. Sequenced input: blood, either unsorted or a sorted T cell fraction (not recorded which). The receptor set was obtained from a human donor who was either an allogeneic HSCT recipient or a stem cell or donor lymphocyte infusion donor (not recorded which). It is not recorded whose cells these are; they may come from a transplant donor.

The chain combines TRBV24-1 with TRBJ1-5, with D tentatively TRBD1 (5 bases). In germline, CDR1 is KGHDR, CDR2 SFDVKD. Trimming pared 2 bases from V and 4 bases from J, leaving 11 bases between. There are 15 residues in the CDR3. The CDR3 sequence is CATSDSRKGNQPQHF. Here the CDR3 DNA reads TGTGCCACCAGTGATTCACGCAAGGGGAATCAGCCCCAGCATTTT.

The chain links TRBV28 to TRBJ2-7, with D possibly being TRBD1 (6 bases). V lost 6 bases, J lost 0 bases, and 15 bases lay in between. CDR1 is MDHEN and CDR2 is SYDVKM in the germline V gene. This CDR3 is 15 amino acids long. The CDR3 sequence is CASSLPTGNSYEQYF. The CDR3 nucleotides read TGTGCCAGCAGCTTACCTACAGGGAACTCCTACGAGCAGTACTTC.

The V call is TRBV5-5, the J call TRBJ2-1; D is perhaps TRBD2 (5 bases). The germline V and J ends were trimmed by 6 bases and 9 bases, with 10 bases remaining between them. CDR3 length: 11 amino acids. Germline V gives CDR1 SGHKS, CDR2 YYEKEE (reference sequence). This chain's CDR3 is CASTPRGEQFF. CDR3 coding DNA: TGTGCCAGCACGCCACGGGGTGAGCAGTTCTTC.

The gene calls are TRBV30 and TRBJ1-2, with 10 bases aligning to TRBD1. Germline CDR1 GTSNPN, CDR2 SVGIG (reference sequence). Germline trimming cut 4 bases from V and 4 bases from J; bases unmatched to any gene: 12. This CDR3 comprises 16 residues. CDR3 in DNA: TGTGCCTGGAAGTATAGGGGGACAGGGGTTTCCTATGGCTACACCTTC. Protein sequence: CAWKYRGTGVSYGYTF.

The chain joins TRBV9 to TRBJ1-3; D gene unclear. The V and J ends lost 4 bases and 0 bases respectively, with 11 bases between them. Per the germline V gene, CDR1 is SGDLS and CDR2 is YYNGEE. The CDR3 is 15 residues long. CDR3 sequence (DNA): TGTGCCAGCAGCATAGGACGCCGCTCTGGAAACACCATATATTTT. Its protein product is CASSIGRRSGNTIYF. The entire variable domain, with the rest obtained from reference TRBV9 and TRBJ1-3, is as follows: DSGVTQTPKHLITATGQRVTLRCSPRSGDLSVYWYQQSLDQGLQFLIQYYNGEERAKGNILERFSAQQFPDLHSELNLSSLELGDSALYFCASSIGRRSGNTIYFGEGSWLTVV.

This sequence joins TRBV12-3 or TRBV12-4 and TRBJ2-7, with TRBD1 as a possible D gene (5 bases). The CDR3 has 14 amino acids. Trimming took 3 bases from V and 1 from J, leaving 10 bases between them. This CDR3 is CASSFEQVSYEQYF. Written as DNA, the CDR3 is TGTGCCAGCAGTTTTGAACAGGTATCCTACGAGCAGTACTTC.

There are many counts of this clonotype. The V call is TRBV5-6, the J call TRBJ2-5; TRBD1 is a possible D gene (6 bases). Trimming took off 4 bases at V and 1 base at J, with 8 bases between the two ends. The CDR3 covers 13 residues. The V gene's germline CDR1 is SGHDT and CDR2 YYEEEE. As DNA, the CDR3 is TGTGCCAGCAGCGGACAGCCCCAAGAGACCCAGTACTTC. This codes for CASSGQPQETQYF.

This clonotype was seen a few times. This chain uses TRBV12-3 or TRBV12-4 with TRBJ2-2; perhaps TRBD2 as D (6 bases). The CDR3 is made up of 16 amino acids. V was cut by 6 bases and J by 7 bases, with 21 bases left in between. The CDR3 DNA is TGTGCCAGCAGGAAGAACTCGGGAGCGAAGAGCGGGGAGCTGTTTTTT. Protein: CASRKNSGAKSGELFF.

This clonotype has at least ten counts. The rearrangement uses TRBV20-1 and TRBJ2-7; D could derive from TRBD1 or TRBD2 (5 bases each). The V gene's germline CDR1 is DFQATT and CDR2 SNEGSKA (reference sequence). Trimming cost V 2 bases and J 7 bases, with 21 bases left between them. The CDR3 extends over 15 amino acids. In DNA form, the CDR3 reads TGCAGTGCTAGAACCCGGGGCAGAATGTCTGGGGAGCAGTACTTC. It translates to CSARTRGRMSGEQYF.

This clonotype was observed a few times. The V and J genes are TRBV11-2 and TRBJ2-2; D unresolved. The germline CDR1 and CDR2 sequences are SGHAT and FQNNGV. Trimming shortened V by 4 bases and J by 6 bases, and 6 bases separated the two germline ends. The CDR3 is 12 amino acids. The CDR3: CASSSTAGELFF. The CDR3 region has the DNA TGTGCCAGCAGCTCAACGGCCGGGGAGCTGTTTTTT.

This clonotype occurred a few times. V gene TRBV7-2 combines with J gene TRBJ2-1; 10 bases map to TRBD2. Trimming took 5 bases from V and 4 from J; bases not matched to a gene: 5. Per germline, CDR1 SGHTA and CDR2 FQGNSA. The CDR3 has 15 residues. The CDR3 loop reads CASSQSGRGYNEQFF. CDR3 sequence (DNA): TGTGCCAGCAGCCAAAGCGGGAGGGGGTACAATGAGCAGTTCTTC.

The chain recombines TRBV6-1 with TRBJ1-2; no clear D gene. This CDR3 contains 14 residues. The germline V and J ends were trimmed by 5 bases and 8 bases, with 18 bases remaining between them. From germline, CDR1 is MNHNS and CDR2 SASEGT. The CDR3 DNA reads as TGTGCCAGCAGTCCCGACCCGGGCCTGGACGGCTACACCTTC. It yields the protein CASSPDPGLDGYTF.

The CDR3 here is CASSRQGAGNQPQHF. The CDR3 DNA reads as TGCGCCAGCAGCCGACAGGGGGCGGGCAATCAGCCCCAGCATTTT. This chain links TRBV4-3 with TRBJ1-5; TRBD1 agrees at 10 bases. Germline V gene sequence: CDR1 LGHNA, CDR2 YSLEER. With 4 bases clipped from V and 2 bases from J, the junction kept 2 bases outside the gene matches. This CDR3 is built from 15 residues.

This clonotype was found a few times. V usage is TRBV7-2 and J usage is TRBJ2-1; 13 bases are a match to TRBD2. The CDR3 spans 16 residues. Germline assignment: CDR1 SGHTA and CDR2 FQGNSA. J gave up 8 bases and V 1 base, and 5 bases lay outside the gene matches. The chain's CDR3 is CASSLGTSGSRDEQFF. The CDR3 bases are TGTGCCAGCAGCTTAGGGACTAGCGGGAGCAGGGATGAGCAGTTCTTC.

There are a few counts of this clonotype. The CDR3 sequence: CASSVGRGRAVDEQYF. The CDR3 DNA reads TGTGCCAGCAGCGTAGGACGCGGGAGGGCCGTAGACGAGCAGTACTTC. The chain employs TRBV9 and TRBJ2-7; 9 bases line up with TRBD2. The CDR3 is 16 residues long. The V gene end was trimmed by 0 bases and the J gene end by 5 bases; junction bases not matched to a gene: 9. Germline-derived CDR1 and CDR2 are SGDLS and YYNGEE.